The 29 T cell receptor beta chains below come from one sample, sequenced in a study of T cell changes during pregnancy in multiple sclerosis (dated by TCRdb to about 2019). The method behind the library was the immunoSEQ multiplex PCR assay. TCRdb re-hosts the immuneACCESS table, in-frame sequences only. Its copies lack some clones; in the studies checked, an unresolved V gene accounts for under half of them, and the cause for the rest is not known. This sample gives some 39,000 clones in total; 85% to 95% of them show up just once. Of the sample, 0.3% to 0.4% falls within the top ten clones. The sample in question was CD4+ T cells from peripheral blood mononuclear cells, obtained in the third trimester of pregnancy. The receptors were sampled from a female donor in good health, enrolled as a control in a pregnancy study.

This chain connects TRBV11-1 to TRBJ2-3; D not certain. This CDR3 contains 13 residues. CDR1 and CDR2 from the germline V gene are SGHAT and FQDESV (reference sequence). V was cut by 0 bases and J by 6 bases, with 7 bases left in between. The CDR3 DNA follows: TGTGCCAGCAGCTTAGCGCGCTGGGATACGCAGTATTTT. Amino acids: CASSLARWDTQYF.

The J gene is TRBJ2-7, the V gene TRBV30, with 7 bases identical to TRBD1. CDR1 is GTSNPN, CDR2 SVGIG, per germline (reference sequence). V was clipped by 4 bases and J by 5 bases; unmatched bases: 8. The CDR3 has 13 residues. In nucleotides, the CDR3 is TGTGCCTGGACGGGACAGTCGGTTCACGAGCAGTACTTC. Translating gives CAWTGQSVHEQYF.

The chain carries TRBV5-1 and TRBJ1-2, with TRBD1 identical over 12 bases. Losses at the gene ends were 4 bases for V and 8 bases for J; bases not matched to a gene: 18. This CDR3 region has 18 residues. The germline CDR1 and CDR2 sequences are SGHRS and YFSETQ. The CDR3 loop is CASSLTLLPGQGAGGYTF. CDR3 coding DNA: TGCGCCAGCAGCCTGACCCTTCTTCCGGGACAGGGGGCCGGGGGCTACACCTTC.

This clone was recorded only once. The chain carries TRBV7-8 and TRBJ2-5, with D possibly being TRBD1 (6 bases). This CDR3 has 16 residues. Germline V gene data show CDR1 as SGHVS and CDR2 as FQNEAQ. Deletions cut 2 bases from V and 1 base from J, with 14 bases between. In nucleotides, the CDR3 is TGTGCCAGCAGCTTAAGGGGGATACTCCTCCAAGAGACCCAGTACTTC. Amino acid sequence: CASSLRGILLQETQYF.

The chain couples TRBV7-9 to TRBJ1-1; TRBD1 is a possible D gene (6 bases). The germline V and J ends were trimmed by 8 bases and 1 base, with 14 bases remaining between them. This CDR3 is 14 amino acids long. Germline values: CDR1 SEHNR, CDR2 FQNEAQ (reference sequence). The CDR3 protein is CASGTVRGNTEAFF. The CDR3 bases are TGTGCCAGCGGGACCGTCAGGGGGAACACTGAAGCTTTCTTT. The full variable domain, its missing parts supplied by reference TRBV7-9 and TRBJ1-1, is DTGVSQNPRHKITKRGQNVTFRCDPISEHNRLYWYRQTLGQGPEFLTYFQNEAQLEKSRLLSDRFSAERPKGSFSTLEIQRTEQGDSAMYLCASGTVRGNTEAFFGQGTRLTVV.

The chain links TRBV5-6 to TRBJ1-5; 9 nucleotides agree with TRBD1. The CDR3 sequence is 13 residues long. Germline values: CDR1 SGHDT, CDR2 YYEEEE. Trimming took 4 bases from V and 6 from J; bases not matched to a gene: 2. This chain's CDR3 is CASSRDRAQPQHF. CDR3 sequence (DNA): TGTGCCAGCAGCAGGGACAGGGCTCAGCCCCAGCATTTT. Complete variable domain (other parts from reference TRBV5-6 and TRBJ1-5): DAGVTQSPTHLIKTRGQQVTLRCSPKSGHDTVSWYQQALGQGPQFIFQYYEEEERQRGNFPDRFSGHQFPNYSSELNVNALLLGDSALYLCASSRDRAQPQHFGDGTRLSIL.

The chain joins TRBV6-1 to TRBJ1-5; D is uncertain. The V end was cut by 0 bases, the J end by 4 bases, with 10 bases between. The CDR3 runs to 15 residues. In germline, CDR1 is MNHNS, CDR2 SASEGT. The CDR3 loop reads CASSEAGSANQPQHF. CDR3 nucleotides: TGTGCCAGCAGTGAAGCTGGTAGTGCAAATCAGCCCCAGCATTTT.

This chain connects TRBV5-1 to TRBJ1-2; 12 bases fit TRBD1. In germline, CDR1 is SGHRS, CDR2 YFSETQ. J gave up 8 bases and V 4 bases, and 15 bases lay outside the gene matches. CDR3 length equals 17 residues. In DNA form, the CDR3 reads TGCGCCAGCAGCCCCCAGTGGGACAGGGGGCCCTCGTCGGGCTACACCTTC. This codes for CASSPQWDRGPSSGYTF. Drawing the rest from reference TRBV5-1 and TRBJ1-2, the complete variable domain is KAGVTQTPRYLIKTRGQQVTLSCSPISGHRSVSWYQQTPGQGLQFLFEYFSETQRNKGNFPGRFSGRQFSNSRSEMNVSTLELGDSALYLCASSPQWDRGPSSGYTFGSGTRLTVV.

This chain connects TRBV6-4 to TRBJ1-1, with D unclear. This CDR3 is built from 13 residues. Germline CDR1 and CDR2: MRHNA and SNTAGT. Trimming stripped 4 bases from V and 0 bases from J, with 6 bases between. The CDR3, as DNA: TGTGCCAGCAGTGGGGGAGTGAACACTGAAGCTTTCTTT. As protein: CASSGGVNTEAFF.

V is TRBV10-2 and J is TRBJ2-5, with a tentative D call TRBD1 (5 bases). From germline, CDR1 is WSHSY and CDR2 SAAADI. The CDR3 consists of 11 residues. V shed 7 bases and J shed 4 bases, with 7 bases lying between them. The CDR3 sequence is CASKQGETQYF. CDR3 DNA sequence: TGCGCCAGCAAGCAGGGAGAGACCCAGTACTTC.

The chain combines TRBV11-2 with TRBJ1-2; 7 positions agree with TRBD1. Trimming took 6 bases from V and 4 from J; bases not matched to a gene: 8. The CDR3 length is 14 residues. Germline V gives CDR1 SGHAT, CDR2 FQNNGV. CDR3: CASRKPGQFYGYTF. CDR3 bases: TGTGCCAGCAGAAAACCGGGACAGTTCTATGGCTACACCTTC.

This CDR3 reads CASSPRGLAGYEQFF. The CDR3 DNA follows: TGTGCCAGCAGCCCCCGCGGACTAGCGGGATACGAGCAGTTCTTC. The chain combines TRBV2 with TRBJ2-1, with 12 bases matching TRBD2. V gave up 6 bases and J gave up 10 bases; unmatched junction bases: 10. CDR3 size: 15 residues. CDR1 SNHLY and CDR2 FYNNEI come from the germline V gene.

DNA for the CDR3: TGTGCCAGTAGTCTCAGGACAGGGAGCACAGATACGCAGTATTTT. Translating it yields CASSLRTGSTDTQYF. The chain links TRBV19 to TRBJ2-3; 8 bases fit TRBD1. CDR1 LNHDA and CDR2 SQIVND come from the germline V gene (reference sequence). Germline trimming cut 5 bases from V and 0 bases from J; bases unmatched to any gene: 4. The CDR3 has 15 amino acids.

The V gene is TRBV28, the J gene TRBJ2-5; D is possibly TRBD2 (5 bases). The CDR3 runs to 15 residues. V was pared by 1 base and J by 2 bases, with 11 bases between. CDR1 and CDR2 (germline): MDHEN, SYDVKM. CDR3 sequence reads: CASSLSVRGQETQYF. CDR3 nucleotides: TGTGCCAGCAGTTTATCCGTTCGGGGACAAGAGACCCAGTACTTC.

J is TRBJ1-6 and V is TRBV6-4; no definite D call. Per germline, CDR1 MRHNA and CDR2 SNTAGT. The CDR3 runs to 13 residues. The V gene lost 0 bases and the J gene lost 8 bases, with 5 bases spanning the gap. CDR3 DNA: TGTGCCAGCAGTGACTCTACAGATTCACCCCTCCACTTT. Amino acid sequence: CASSDSTDSPLHF.

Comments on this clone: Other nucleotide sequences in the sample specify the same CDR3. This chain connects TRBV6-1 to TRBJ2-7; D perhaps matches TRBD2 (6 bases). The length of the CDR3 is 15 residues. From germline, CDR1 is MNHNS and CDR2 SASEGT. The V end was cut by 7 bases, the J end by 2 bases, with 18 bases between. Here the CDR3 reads CASTPVAVDPYEQYF. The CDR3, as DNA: TGTGCCAGCACGCCTGTAGCGGTTGACCCCTACGAGCAGTACTTC.

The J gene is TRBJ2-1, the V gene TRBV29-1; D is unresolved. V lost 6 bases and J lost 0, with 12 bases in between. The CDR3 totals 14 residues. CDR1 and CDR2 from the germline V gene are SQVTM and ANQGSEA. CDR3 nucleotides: TGCAGCGTCTCGCGCGATACCTCCTACAATGAGCAGTTCTTC. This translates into CSVSRDTSYNEQFF.

CDR3 loop: CASSLQGWDIQYF. The CDR3 region has the DNA TGTGCCAGCAGCTTACAGGGATGGGACATTCAGTACTTC. J is TRBJ2-4 and V is TRBV25-1; TRBD1 is a possible D gene (6 bases). Trimming pared 6 bases from V and 8 bases from J, leaving 14 bases between. Germline CDR1 reads MGHDK; CDR2 reads SYGVNS. This CDR3 comprises 13 residues.

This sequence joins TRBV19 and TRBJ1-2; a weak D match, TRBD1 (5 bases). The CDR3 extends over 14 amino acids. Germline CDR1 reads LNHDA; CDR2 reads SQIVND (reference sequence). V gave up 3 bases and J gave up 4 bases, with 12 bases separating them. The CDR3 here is CASSIGGASYGYTF. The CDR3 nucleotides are TGTGCCAGTAGTATCGGAGGGGCGAGCTATGGCTACACCTTC. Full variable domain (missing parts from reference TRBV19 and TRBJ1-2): DGGITQSPKYLFRKEGQNVTLSCEQNLNHDAMYWYRQDPGQGLRLIYYSQIVNDFQKGDIAEGYSVSREKKESFPLTVTSAQKNPTAFYLCASSIGGASYGYTFGSGTRLTVV.

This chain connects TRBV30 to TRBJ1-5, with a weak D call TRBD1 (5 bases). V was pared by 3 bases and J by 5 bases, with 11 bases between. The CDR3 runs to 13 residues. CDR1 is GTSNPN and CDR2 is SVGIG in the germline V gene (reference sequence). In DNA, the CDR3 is TGTGCCTGGAGAGGGACTGGGGATCAGCCCCAGCATTTT. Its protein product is CAWRGTGDQPQHF.

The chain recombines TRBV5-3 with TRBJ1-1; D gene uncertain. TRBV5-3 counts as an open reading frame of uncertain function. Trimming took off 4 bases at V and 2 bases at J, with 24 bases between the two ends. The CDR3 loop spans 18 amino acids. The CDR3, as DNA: TGTGCCAGAAGCCCTCCGGTGAAATGGCAGGTACTTAACACTGAAGCTTTCTTT. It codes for CARSPPVKWQVLNTEAFF.

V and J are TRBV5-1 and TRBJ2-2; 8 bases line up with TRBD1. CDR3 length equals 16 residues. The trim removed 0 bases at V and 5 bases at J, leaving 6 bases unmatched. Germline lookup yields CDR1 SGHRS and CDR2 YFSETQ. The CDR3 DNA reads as TGCGCCAGCAGCTTGGCCCCGACAGGGGAAACCGGGGAGCTGTTTTTT. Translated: CASSLAPTGETGELFF. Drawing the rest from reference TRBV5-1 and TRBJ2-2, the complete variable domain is KAGVTQTPRYLIKTRGQQVTLSCSPISGHRSVSWYQQTPGQGLQFLFEYFSETQRNKGNFPGRFSGRQFSNSRSEMNVSTLELGDSALYLCASSLAPTGETGELFFGEGSRLTVL.

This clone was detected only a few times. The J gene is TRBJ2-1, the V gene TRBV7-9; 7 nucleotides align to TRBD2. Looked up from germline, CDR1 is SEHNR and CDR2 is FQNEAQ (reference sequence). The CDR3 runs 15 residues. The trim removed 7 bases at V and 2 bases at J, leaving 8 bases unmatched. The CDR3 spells CASNEAGEAYNEQFF. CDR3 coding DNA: TGTGCCAGCAACGAGGCGGGAGAGGCCTACAATGAGCAGTTCTTC.

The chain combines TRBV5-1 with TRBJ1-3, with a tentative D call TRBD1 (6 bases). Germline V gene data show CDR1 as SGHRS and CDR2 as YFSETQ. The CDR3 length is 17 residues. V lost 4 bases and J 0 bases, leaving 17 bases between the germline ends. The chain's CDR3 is CASSPTDRTISGNTIYF. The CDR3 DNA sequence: TGCGCCAGCAGCCCTACAGACAGGACGATCTCTGGAAACACCATATATTTT.

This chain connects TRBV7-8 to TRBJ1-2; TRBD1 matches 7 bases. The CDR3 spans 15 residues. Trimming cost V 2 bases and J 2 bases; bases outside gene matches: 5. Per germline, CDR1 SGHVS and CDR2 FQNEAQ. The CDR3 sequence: CASSLWARGNYGYTF. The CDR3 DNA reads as TGTGCCAGCAGCTTATGGGCCAGGGGGAACTATGGCTACACCTTC.

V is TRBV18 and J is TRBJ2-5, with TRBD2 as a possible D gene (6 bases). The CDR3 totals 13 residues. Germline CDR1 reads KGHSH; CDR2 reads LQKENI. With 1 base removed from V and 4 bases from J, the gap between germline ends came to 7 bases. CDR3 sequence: CASSPQGGETQYF. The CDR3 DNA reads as TGTGCCAGCTCACCACAGGGAGGAGAGACCCAGTACTTC.

The CDR3 bases are TGTGCCAGCAGCTTGTTTCTAGCGGGAGCCGCGGTCGGGGAGCTGTTTTTT. Translation gives CASSLFLAGAAVGELFF. This chain joins TRBV5-5 and TRBJ2-2; 10 bases agree with TRBD2. This CDR3 spans 17 amino acids. V gave up 1 base and J gave up 7 bases; unmatched junction bases: 10. Germline V CDR1 and CDR2: SGHKS, YYEKEE (reference sequence).

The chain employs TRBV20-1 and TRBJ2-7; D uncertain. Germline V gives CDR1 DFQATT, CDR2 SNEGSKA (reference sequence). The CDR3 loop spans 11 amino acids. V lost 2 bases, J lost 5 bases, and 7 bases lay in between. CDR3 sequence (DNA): TGCAGTGCTAGACTTATAAACGAGCAGTACTTC. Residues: CSARLINEQYF.

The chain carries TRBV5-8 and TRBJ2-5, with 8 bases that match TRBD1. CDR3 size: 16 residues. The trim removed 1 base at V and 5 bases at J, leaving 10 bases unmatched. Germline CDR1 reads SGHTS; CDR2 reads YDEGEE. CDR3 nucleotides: TGTGCCAGCAGCTTGTTTGGACAGGGAAGTCGGGAGACCCAGTACTTC. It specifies CASSLFGQGSRETQYF.